The 23 T cell receptor beta chains in this list originate from one sample, sequenced in a study of CD8+ T cells in alopecia areata. In each case, RNA was isolated and then reverse transcribed into cDNA as the sequencing template. Produced via immunoSEQ multiplex PCR; TCRdb's table is partial and in-frame only. The sample has about 140,000 clones, approximately 80% seen once. Indicated treatment: oral pan-JAK inhibitor, 5-10 mg twice daily. The sample consisted of CD8+ T cells sorted from blood, taken at week 4, from a patient treated with tofacitinib. Receptors were obtained from a human donor with alopecia areata.

CDR3 residues: CSVGTRGETQYF. The DNA of the CDR3 is TGCAGCGTTGGGACTAGAGGGGAGACCCAGTACTTC. V is TRBV29-1 and J is TRBJ2-5; 7 positions agree with TRBD2. The V segment lost 4 bases and the J segment 5 bases; nucleotides outside the gene matches: 4. The CDR3 length is 12 residues. Per germline, CDR1 SQVTM and CDR2 ANQGSEA.

This rearrangement joins TRBV18 to TRBJ2-3, with 7 bases fitting TRBD1. CDR1 KGHSH and CDR2 LQKENI come from the germline V gene. The J segment lost 6 bases and the V segment lost 2 bases, leaving 14 bases of the junction unmatched. The CDR3 extends over 17 amino acids. The DNA for the CDR3 is TGTGCCAGCTCACCAAAGGTCACACAGGGGCTTCGGGATACGCAGTATTTT. Protein product: CASSPKVTQGLRDTQYF.

This clone was counted once. This chain connects TRBV27 to TRBJ1-2; D gene unclear. Trimming pared 5 bases from V and 2 bases from J, leaving 24 bases between. Germline V lookup: CDR1 MNHEY, CDR2 SMNVEV (reference sequence). The CDR3 has 18 amino acids. In nucleotides, the CDR3 is TGTGCCAGCAGTGCCACCGGGAATTACTTCACCCTAAACTATGGCTACACCTTC. This encodes CASSATGNYFTLNYGYTF.

V is TRBV18 and J is TRBJ1-1, with a weak D call TRBD1 (6 bases). This CDR3 region has 15 residues. Germline values: CDR1 KGHSH, CDR2 LQKENI. The germline V and J ends were trimmed by 3 bases and 4 bases, with 15 bases remaining between them. CDR3 DNA sequence: TGTGCCAGCTCACCTGGGGGGCTGCCTGGCACTGAAGCTTTCTTT. It codes for CASSPGGLPGTEAFF. The full variable domain, rest sourced from reference TRBV18 and TRBJ1-1, is NAGVMQNPRHLVRRRGQEARLRCSPMKGHSHVYWYRQLPEEGLKFMVYLQKENIIDESGMPKERFSAEFPKEGPSILRIQQVVRGDSAAYFCASSPGGLPGTEAFFGQGTRLTVV.

This sequence joins TRBV4-1 and TRBJ2-7; tentatively, D is TRBD2 (5 bases). Germline lookup yields CDR1 MGHRA and CDR2 YSYEKL. The CDR3 length is 14 residues. Between the trimmed V and J ends, which lost 4 bases and 5 bases, there was a span of 15 bases. The CDR3 coding sequence is TGCGCCAGCAGCCCCACGGGGAGTTCCGACGAGCAGTACTTC. Translated, it gives CASSPTGSSDEQYF.

V is TRBV7-9 and J is TRBJ1-2; D is possibly TRBD1 (5 bases). V was pared by 5 bases and J by 4 bases, with 20 bases between. The germline V gene encodes CDR1 SEHNR and CDR2 FQNEAQ (reference sequence). The CDR3 length is 16 residues. The CDR3 DNA is TGTGCCAGCAGCCCAGCGGGACGGTCAGGTATCTATGGCTACACCTTC. The encoded protein is CASSPAGRSGIYGYTF. Full variable domain (rest looked up from reference TRBV7-9 and TRBJ1-2): DTGVSQNPRHKITKRGQNVTFRCDPISEHNRLYWYRQTLGQGPEFLTYFQNEAQLEKSRLLSDRFSAERPKGSFSTLEIQRTEQGDSAMYLCASSPAGRSGIYGYTFGSGTRLTVV.

This sequence joins TRBV7-2 and TRBJ2-7; perhaps D is TRBD1 or TRBD2 (5 bases each). V dropped 7 bases and J dropped 5 bases, with 27 bases sitting between them. From germline, CDR1 is SGHTA and CDR2 FQGNSA. This CDR3 region has 17 residues. CDR3 coding DNA: TGTGCCAGCACCAGTACATCCCGGGGCAGCTCAGTCCACGAGCAGTACTTC. This sequence encodes CASTSTSRGSSVHEQYF.

The chain carries TRBV6-5 and TRBJ1-5; D is undetermined. The length of the CDR3 is 13 residues. Per the germline V gene, CDR1 is MNHEY and CDR2 is SVGAGI. Trimming removed 6 bases from V and 2 bases from J, with 8 bases in between. The CDR3 DNA follows: TGTGCCAGCAGGGGAGGAGGCAATCAGCCCCAGCATTTT. It yields the protein CASRGGGNQPQHF.

The chain has TRBV9 and TRBJ1-1; D gene unclear. CDR1 is SGDLS, CDR2 YYNGEE, per germline. V dropped 2 bases and J dropped 5 bases, with 10 bases sitting between them. This CDR3 comprises 13 residues. The CDR3 region is CASSVSPRTEAFF. CDR3 in DNA: TGTGCCAGCAGCGTGAGCCCTCGAACTGAAGCTTTCTTT.

The chain couples TRBV13 to TRBJ2-5; D tentatively fits TRBD1 or TRBD2 (5 bases each). This CDR3 comprises 13 residues. CDR1 is PRHDT and CDR2 is FYEKMQ in the germline V gene (reference sequence). V lost 8 bases and J 5 bases, leaving 15 bases between the germline ends. The CDR3 DNA reads TGTGCCAGCCGGTGGGGGTTTGTGGAGACCCAGTACTTC. Its protein is CASRWGFVETQYF.

V and J are TRBV15 and TRBJ2-3; D is unclear. Germline loops: CDR1 LNHNV, CDR2 YYDKDF (reference sequence). V gave up 3 bases and J gave up 1 base, with 14 bases separating them. The CDR3 contains 16 residues. This CDR3 reads CATSRGWEGRTDTQYF. CDR3 nucleotides: TGTGCCACCAGCAGGGGATGGGAAGGGCGCACAGATACGCAGTATTTT.

The chain recombines TRBV29-1 with TRBJ2-3; D unclear. The CDR3 is made up of 14 amino acids. Trimming shortened V by 1 base and J by 0 bases, and 8 bases separated the two germline ends. Germline-derived CDR1 and CDR2 are SQVTM and ANQGSEA. The CDR3 sequence is CSVEGLESTDTQYF. The CDR3 region has the DNA TGCAGCGTTGAAGGTTTGGAAAGCACAGATACGCAGTATTTT.

CDR3 protein: CASSYSPAPDTQYF. DNA of the CDR3: TGTGCCAGCAGTTACTCCCCTGCGCCAGATACGCAGTATTTT. V is TRBV6-5 and J is TRBJ2-3; D is undetermined. From germline, CDR1 is MNHEY and CDR2 SVGAGI. V gave up 0 bases and J gave up 4 bases, with 8 bases separating them. The CDR3 has 14 residues.

This rearrangement joins TRBV7-2 to TRBJ2-7; TRBD2 agrees at 15 bases. CDR1 is SGHTA and CDR2 is FQGNSA in the germline V gene. CDR3 length: 17 amino acids. V trimming: 5 bases; J trimming: 3 bases; junction bases outside the gene matches: 8. In DNA, the CDR3 is TGTGCCAGCAGCCCCGGGACTAGCGGGGGGTCCCTCTACGAGCAGTACTTC. Its protein is CASSPGTSGGSLYEQYF.

The CDR3 nucleotides are TGTGCCAGCAGCTTTCTCGACGGGACTAGCGGCCCCAATGAGCAGTTCTTC. Translation: CASSFLDGTSGPNEQFF. This chain uses TRBV7-6 with TRBJ2-1; 11 bases are shared with TRBD2. CDR1 is SGHVS, CDR2 FNYEAQ, per germline. J lost 6 bases, V lost 3 bases, and 10 bases had no gene match. This CDR3 contains 17 residues. Looking up the rest from reference TRBV7-6 and TRBJ2-1 gives the full variable domain: GAGVSQSPRYKVTKRGQDVALRCDPISGHVSLYWYRQALGQGPEFLTYFNYEAQQDKSGLPNDRFSAERPEGSISTLTIQRTEQRDSAMYRCASSFLDGTSGPNEQFFGPGTRLTVL.

The rearrangement uses TRBV15 and TRBJ2-7; the D gene is possibly TRBD2 (5 bases). CDR1 and CDR2 from the germline V gene are LNHNV and YYDKDF (reference sequence). Trimming removed 3 bases from V and 0 bases from J, with 9 bases in between. The length of the CDR3 is 14 residues. The DNA of the CDR3 is TGTGCCACCAGCAGTCGGGGAAGCTCCTACGAGCAGTACTTC. Amino acids: CATSSRGSSYEQYF.

The V and J genes are TRBV20-1 and TRBJ2-1, with 7 bases matching TRBD2. The germline gives CDR1 DFQATT, CDR2 SNEGSKA (reference sequence). V shed 5 bases and J 8 bases; nucleotides not matched to a gene: 3. The CDR3 spans 11 residues. The CDR3 is CSALTSYEQFF. The CDR3 DNA sequence: TGCAGTGCTCTGACTAGCTATGAGCAGTTCTTC.

The chain employs TRBV11-3 and TRBJ2-7; 8 bases agree with TRBD1. V was clipped by 4 bases and J by 7 bases; unmatched bases: 9. The CDR3 is made up of 14 amino acids. Germline lookup yields CDR1 SGHNT and CDR2 YENEEA. CDR3 nucleotides: TGTGCCAGCAGCTCTCCGACAGGGGCCGCGGAGCAGTACTTC. Its translation: CASSSPTGAAEQYF.

The chain employs TRBV30 and TRBJ2-1; tentatively, D is TRBD1 or TRBD2 (5 bases each). Germline assignment: CDR1 GTSNPN and CDR2 SVGIG (reference sequence). This CDR3 is 12 amino acids long. Trimming pared 1 base from V and 5 bases from J, leaving 6 bases between. The CDR3 sequence is CAWSEGHNEQFF. The CDR3 DNA sequence: TGTGCCTGGAGTGAGGGACACAATGAGCAGTTCTTC.

This chain joins TRBV27 and TRBJ1-1; D is unresolved. V was clipped by 8 bases and J by 1 base, with 11 bases between them. Germline CDR1 is MNHEY and CDR2 is SMNVEV (reference sequence). The CDR3 covers 13 residues. CDR3 sequence (DNA): TGTGCCAGCCTGAAGGGTGGGAACACTGAAGCTTTCTTT. Protein sequence: CASLKGGNTEAFF.

The rearrangement joins TRBV2 to TRBJ2-1; TRBD1 matches at 9 bases. Germline loops: CDR1 SNHLY, CDR2 FYNNEI. The length of the CDR3 is 14 residues. Trimming at V came to 6 bases and at J to 8 bases, leaving 8 bases not matched to a gene. CDR3 sequence reads: CASSRDRETHEQFF. The DNA of the CDR3 is TGTGCCAGCAGCCGGGACAGGGAGACTCATGAGCAGTTCTTC.

This sequence joins TRBV27 and TRBJ2-5, with 12 bases fitting TRBD2. The germline gives CDR1 MNHEY, CDR2 SMNVEV (reference sequence). The CDR3 extends over 16 amino acids. The junction had 9 bases not matched to a gene; V was cut back by 5 bases and J by 5 bases. The CDR3 DNA reads as TGTGCCAGCAGTCGATCTAGCGGGGGGGCCTGGGAGACCCAGTACTTC. Its translation: CASSRSSGGAWETQYF.

V is TRBV25-1 and J is TRBJ2-7, with D possibly TRBD2 on 6 matching bases. Germline V gene data show CDR1 as MGHDK and CDR2 as SYGVNS. Deletions cut 4 bases from V and 1 base from J, with 11 bases between. CDR3 length: 14 amino acids. The CDR3 here is CASSVGGMSYEQYF. The CDR3 DNA sequence: TGTGCCAGCAGTGTTGGGGGGATGTCCTACGAGCAGTACTTC.